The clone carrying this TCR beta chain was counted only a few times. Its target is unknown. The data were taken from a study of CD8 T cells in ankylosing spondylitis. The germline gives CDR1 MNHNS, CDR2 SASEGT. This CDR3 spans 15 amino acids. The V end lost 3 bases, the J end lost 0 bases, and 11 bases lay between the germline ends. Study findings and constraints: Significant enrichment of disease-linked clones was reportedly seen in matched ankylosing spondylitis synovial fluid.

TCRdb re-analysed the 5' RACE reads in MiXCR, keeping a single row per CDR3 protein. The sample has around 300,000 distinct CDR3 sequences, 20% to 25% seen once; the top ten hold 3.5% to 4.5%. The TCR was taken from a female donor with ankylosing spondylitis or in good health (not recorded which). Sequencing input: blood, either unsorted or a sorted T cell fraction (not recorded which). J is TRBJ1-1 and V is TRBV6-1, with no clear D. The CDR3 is CASSEYVFLNTEAFF. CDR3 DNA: TGTGCCAGCAGTGAGTACGTCTTTCTGAACACTGAAGCTTTCTTT.